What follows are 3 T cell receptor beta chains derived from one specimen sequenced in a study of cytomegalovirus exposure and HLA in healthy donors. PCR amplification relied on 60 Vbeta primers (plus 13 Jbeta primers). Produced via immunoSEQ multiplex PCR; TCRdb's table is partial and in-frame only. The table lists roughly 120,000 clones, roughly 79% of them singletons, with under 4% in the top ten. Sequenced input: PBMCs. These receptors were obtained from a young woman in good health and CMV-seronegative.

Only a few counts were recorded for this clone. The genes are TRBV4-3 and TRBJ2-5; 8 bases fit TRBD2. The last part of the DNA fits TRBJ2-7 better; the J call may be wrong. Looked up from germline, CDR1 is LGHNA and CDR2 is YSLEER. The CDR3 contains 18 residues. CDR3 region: CASSQFITTSGLAYEQYF. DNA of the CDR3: TGCGCCAGCAGCCAATTCATTACAACTAGCGGACTAGCCTACGAGCAGTACTTC.

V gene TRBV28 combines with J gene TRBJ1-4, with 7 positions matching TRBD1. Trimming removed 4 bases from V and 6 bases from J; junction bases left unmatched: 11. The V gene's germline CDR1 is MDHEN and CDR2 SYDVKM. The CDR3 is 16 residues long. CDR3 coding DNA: TGTGCCAGCAGTTCTCTCAGGACAGGCGTGGATGAAAAACTGTTTTTT. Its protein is CASSSLRTGVDEKLFF.

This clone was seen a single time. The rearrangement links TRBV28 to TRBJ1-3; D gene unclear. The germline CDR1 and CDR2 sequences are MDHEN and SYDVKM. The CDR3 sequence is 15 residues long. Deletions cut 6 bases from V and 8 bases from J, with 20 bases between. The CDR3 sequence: CASSLDRGGRDTIYF. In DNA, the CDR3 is TGTGCCAGCAGCTTGGACCGGGGTGGTAGGGACACCATATATTTT.